The next 4 T cell receptor beta chains were all read from a single sample in a study of cytomegalovirus exposure and HLA in healthy donors. Data came from immunoSEQ multiplex PCR; TCRdb stores just in-frame clones and leaves some out. The sample consists of approximately 270,000 clones, approximately 86% of them appearing once. The source material was PBMCs. The receptors derive from a woman between 18 and 29 years old in good health and CMV-seronegative.

The rearrangement joins TRBV18 to TRBJ2-3; TRBD2 aligns across 12 bases. Germline loops: CDR1 KGHSH, CDR2 LQKENI. The CDR3 sequence is 15 residues long. Trimming removed 0 bases from V and 5 bases from J; junction bases left unmatched: 0. The DNA for the CDR3 is TGTGCCAGCTCACCACCGGGACTAGCGGGAGATACGCAGTATTTT. Amino acid sequence: CASSPPGLAGDTQYF.

The chain recombines TRBV11-1 with TRBJ2-7; possibly TRBD1 for D (5 bases). The CDR3 is made up of 14 amino acids. V was shortened by 5 bases and J by 1 base, with 12 bases between the two germline ends. Per the germline V gene, CDR1 is SGHAT and CDR2 is FQDESV (reference sequence). The CDR3 region is CASSRAGRSYEQYF. The CDR3 region has the DNA TGTGCCAGCAGCCGAGCAGGGCGATCCTACGAGCAGTACTTC.

The chain combines TRBV29-1 with TRBJ2-7; TRBD2 aligns across 7 bases. The germline CDR1 and CDR2 sequences are SQVTM and ANQGSEA. The J segment lost 1 base and the V segment lost 4 bases, leaving 7 bases of the junction unmatched. This CDR3 region has 14 residues. The CDR3 sequence: CSVVGGTGSYEQYF. The CDR3 nucleotides read TGCAGCGTTGTGGGGGGGACCGGTTCCTACGAGCAGTACTTC.

The rearrangement links TRBV27 to TRBJ2-7; D remains ambiguous. This CDR3 comprises 15 residues. V was cut by 5 bases and J by 4 bases, with 18 bases left in between. The V gene's germline CDR1 is MNHEY and CDR2 SMNVEV (reference sequence). The CDR3 bases are TGTGCCAGCAGTCCCGAACCGGGTTCCGTATACGAGCAGTACTTC. It yields the protein CASSPEPGSVYEQYF.